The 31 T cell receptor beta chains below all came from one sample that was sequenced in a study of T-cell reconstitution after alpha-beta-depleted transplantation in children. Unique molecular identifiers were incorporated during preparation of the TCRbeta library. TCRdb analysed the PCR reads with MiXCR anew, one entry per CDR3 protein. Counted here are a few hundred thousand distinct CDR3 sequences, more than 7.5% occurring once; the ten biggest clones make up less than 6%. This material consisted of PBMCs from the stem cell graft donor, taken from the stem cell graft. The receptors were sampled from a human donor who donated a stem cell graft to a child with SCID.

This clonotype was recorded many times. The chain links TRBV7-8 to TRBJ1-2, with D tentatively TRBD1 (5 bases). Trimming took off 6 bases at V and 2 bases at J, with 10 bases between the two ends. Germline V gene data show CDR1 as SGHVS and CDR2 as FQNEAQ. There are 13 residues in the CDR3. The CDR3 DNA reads TGTGCCAGCAGTCCGACAGAAAACTATGGCTACACCTTC. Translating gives CASSPTENYGYTF.

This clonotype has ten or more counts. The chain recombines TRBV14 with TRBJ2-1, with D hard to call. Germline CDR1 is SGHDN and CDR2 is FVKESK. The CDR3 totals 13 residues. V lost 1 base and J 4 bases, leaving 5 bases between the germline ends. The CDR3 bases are TGTGCCAGCAGCCAAGGCCTGTACAATGAGCAGTTCTTC. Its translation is CASSQGLYNEQFF.

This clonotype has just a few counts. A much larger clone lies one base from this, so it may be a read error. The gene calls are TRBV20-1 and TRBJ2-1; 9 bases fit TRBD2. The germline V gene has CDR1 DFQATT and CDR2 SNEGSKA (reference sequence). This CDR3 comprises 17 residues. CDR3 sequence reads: CCALGAGGQSSYNEQFF. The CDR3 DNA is TGCTGTGCCCTGGGAGCGGGGGGACAGAGCTCCTACAATGAGCAGTTCTTC.

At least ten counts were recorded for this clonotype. CDR3 protein: CASSYRDTRPGGTGGNTIYF. The CDR3, as DNA: TGTGCCAGCAGTTACCGGGACACTCGACCCGGGGGGACCGGCGGAAACACCATATATTTT. The V gene is TRBV12-3 or TRBV12-4, the J gene TRBJ1-3; maybe TRBD1 (6 bases). V was trimmed by 4 bases and J by 4 bases, leaving 29 bases between them. This CDR3 comprises 20 residues.

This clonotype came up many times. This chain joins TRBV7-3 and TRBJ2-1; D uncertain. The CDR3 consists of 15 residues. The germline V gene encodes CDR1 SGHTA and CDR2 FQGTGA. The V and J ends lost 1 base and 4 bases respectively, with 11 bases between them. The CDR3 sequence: CASSLNHQPYNEQFF. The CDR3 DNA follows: TGTGCCAGCAGCTTAAACCACCAGCCTTACAATGAGCAGTTCTTC.

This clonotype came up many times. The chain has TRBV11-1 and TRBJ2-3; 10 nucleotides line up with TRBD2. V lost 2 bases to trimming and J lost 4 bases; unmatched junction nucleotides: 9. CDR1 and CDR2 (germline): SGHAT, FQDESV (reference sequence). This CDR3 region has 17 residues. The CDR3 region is CASSLSGGTSVPDTQYF. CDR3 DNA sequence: TGTGCCAGCAGCTTATCGGGGGGGACTAGCGTCCCAGATACGCAGTATTTT.

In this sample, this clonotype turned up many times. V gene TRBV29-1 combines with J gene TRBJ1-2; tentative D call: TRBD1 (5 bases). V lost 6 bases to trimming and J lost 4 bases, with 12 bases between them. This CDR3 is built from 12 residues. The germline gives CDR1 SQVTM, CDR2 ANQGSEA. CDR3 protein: CSVGDFLYGYTF. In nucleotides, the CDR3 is TGCAGCGTGGGGGATTTCCTCTATGGCTACACCTTC.

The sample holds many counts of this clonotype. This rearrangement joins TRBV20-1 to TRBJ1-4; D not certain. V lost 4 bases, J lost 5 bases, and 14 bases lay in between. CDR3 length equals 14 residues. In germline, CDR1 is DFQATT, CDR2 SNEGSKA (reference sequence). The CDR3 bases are TGCAGTGCTAATTTGGGCAGATTAAATGAAAAACTGTTTTTT. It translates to CSANLGRLNEKLFF.

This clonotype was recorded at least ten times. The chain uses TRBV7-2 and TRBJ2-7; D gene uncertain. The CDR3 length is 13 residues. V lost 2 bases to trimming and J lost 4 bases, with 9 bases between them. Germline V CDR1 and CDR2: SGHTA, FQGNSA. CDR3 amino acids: CASSLSPRYEQYF. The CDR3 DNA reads TGTGCCAGCAGCTTATCCCCGAGATACGAGCAGTACTTC.

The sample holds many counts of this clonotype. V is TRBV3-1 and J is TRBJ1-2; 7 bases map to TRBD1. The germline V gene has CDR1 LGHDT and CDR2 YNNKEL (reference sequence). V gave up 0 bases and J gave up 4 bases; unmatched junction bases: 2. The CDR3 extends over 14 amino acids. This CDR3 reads CASSQEDRPYGYTF. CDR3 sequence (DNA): TGTGCCAGCAGCCAAGAGGACAGGCCCTATGGCTACACCTTC.

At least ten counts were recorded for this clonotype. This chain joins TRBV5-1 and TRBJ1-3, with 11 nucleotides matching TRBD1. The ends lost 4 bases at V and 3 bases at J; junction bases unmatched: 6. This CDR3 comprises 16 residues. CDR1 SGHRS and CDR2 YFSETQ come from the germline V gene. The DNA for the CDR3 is TGCGCCAGCAGCCAAGGACAGGGGGCTTATGGAAACACCATATATTTT. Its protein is CASSQGQGAYGNTIYF.

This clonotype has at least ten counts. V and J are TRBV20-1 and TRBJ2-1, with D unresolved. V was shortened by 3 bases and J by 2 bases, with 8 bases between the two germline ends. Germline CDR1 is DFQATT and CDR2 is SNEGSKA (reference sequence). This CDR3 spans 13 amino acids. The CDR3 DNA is TGCAGTGCTAGTTTGGGCGCCTACAATGAGCAGTTCTTC. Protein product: CSASLGAYNEQFF.

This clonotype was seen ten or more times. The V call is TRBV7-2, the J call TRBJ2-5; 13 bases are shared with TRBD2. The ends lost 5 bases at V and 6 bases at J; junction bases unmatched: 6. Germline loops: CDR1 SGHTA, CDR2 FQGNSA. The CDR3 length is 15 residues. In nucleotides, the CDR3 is TGTGCCAGCAGCGTACTAGCGGGGGGGCTTAAGACCCAGTACTTC. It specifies CASSVLAGGLKTQYF.

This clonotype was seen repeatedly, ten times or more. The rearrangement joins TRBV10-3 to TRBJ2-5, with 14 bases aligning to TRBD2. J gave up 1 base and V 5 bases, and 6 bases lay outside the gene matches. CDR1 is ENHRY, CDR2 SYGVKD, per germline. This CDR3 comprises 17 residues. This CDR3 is CAISKTSGGASQETQYF. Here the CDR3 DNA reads TGTGCCATCAGTAAGACTAGCGGGGGGGCCAGCCAAGAGACCCAGTACTTC.

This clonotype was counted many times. The CDR3 sequence: CASSLLPLGPEQFF. DNA of the CDR3: TGTGCCAGCAGCTTACTTCCCCTAGGACCTGAGCAGTTCTTC. The V call is TRBV7-2, the J call TRBJ2-1, with D hard to call. This CDR3 comprises 14 residues. The germline CDR1 and CDR2 sequences are SGHTA and FQGNSA. V shed 2 bases and J shed 9 bases, with 14 bases lying between them.

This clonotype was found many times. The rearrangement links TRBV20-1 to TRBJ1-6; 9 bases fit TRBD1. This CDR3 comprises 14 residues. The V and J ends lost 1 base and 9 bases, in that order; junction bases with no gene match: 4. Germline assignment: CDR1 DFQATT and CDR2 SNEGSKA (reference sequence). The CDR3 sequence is CSARVGQGVSPLHF. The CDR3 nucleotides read TGCAGTGCTAGAGTGGGACAGGGCGTTTCACCCCTCCACTTT.

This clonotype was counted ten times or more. The CDR3 reads CSVTGTANFYGYTF. The CDR3 DNA follows: TGCAGCGTGACCGGGACCGCCAACTTCTATGGCTACACCTTC. The V and J genes are TRBV29-1 and TRBJ1-2; the D gene is possibly TRBD1 (5 bases). Germline assignment: CDR1 SQVTM and CDR2 ANQGSEA. The CDR3 loop spans 14 amino acids. The V end lost 6 bases, the J end lost 4 bases, and 18 bases lay between the germline ends.

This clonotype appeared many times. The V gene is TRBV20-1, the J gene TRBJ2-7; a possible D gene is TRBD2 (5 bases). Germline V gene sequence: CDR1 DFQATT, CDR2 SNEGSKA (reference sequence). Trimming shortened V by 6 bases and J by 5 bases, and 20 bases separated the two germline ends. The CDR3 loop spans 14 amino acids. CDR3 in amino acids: CSAARVGLAHEQYF. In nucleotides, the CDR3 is TGCAGTGCCGCTAGAGTAGGGCTAGCCCACGAGCAGTACTTC.

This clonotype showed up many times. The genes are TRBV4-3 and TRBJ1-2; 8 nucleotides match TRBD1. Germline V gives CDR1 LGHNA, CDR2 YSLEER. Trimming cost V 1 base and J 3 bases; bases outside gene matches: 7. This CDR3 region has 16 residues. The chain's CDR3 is CASSQGTGYKDYGYTF. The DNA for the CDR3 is TGCGCCAGCAGCCAAGGGACAGGGTATAAGGACTATGGCTACACCTTC.

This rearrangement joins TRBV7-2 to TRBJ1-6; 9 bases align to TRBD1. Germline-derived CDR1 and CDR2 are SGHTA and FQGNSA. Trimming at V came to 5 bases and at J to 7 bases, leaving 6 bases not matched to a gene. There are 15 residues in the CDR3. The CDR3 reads CASSPVGQGNSPLHF. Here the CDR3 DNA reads TGTGCCAGCAGCCCCGTCGGACAGGGGAATTCACCCCTCCACTTT.

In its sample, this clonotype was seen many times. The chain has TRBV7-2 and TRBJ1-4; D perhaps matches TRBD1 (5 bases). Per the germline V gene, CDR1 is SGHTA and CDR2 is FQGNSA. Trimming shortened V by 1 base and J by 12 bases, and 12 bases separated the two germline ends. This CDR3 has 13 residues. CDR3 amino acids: CASSLEEGRELFF. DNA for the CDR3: TGTGCCAGCAGCTTAGAAGAGGGGAGGGAACTGTTTTTT. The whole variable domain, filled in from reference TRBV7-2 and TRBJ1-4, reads GAGVSQSPSNKVTEKGKDVELRCDPISGHTALYWYRQSLGQGLEFLIYFQGNSAPDKSGLPSDRFSAERTGGSVSTLTIQRTQQEDSAVYLCASSLEEGRELFFGSGTQLSVL.

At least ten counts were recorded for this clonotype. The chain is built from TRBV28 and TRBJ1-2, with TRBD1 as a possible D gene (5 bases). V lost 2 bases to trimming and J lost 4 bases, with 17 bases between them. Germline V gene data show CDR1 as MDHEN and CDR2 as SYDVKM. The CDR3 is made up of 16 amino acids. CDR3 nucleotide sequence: TGTGCCAGCAGTTTAATTCCGGGACGCAATACCTATGGCTACACCTTC. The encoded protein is CASSLIPGRNTYGYTF.

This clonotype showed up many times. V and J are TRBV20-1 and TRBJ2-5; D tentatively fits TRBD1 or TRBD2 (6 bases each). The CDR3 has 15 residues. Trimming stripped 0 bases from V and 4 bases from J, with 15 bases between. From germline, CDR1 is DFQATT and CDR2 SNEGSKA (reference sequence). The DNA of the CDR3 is TGCAGTGCTAGAGATTTTAGGGGGGATTTAGAGACCCAGTACTTC. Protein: CSARDFRGDLETQYF.

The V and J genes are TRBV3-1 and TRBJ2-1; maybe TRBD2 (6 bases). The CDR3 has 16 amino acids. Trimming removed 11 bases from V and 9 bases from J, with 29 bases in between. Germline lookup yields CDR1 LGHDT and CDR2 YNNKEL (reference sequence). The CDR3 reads CACCQEVAGLLSEQFF. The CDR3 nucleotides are TGTGCCTGCTGCCAGGAAGTGGCGGGGCTCCTAAGTGAGCAGTTCTTC.

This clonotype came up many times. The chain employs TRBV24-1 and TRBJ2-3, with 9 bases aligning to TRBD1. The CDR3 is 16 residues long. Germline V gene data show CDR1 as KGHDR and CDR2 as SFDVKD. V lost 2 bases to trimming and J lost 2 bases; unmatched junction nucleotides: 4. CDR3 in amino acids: CATSDSRQGVTDTQYF. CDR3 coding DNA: TGTGCCACCAGTGATTCGAGACAGGGGGTCACAGATACGCAGTATTTT.

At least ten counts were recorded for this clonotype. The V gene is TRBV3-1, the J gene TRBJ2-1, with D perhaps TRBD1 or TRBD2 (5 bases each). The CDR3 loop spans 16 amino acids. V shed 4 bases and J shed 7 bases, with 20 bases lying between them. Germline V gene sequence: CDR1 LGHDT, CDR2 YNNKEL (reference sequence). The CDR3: CASSPGPPIRGNEQFF. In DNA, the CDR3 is TGTGCCAGCAGCCCGGGACCGCCAATAAGAGGGAATGAGCAGTTCTTC.

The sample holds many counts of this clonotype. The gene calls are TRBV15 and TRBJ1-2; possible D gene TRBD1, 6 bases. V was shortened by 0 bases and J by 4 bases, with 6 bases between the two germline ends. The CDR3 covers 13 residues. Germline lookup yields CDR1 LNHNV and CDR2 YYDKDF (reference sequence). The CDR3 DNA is TGTGCCACCAGCAGAGAACAGGGCTATGGCTACACCTTC. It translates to CATSREQGYGYTF.

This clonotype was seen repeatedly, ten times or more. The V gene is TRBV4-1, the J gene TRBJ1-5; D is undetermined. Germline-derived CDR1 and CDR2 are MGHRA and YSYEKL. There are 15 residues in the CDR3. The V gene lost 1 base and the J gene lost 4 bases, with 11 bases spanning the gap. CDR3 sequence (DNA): TGCGCCAGCAGCCAAGCGGTAATAGGGAATCAGCCCCAGCATTTT. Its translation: CASSQAVIGNQPQHF.

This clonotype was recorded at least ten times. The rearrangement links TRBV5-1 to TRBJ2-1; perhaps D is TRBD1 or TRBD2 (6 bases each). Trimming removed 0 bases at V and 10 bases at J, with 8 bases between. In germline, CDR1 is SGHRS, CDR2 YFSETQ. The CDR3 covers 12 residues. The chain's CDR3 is CASSLEGGEQFF. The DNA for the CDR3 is TGCGCCAGCAGCTTGGAGGGGGGAGAGCAGTTCTTC.

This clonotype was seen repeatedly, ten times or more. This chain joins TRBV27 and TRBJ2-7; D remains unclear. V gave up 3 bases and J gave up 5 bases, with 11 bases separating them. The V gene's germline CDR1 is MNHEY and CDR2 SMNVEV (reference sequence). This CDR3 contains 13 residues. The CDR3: CASSLAIGHEQYF. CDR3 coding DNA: TGTGCCAGCAGTTTGGCCATAGGGCACGAGCAGTACTTC.

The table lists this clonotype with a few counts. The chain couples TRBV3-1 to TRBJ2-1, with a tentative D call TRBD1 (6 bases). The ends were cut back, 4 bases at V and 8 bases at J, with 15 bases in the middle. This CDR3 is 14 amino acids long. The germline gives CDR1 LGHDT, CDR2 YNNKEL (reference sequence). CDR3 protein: CASSPYGRGHEQFF. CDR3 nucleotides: TGTGCCAGCAGCCCATACGGCAGGGGCCATGAGCAGTTCTTC.